These 13 T cell receptor beta chains originate from one sample sequenced in a study of graft-versus-host responses after intestinal transplantation. Generated by immunoSEQ multiplex PCR, the TCRdb table keeps only in-frame clones and is missing some. In the table there are roughly 18,000 clones, around 38% of which are singletons. This sample comprised alloreactive CD4+ T cells from a mixed lymphocyte reaction culture, obtained before intestinal transplant. Subset denoted: CFSE-low proliferating T cells sorted from roughly six-day pre-transplant mixed lymphocyte reaction (GvH or HvG direction). The source of these receptors is a human patient who received an intestinal transplant.

This clone occurred a few times. This chain links TRBV12-5 with TRBJ1-1; D ambiguous. V was pared by 0 bases and J by 9 bases, with 5 bases between. The length of the CDR3 is 11 residues. Germline CDR1 reads LGHNT; CDR2 reads FRNRAP. CDR3 DNA: TGTGCTAGTGGTTTGGTACATCAAGCTTTCTTT. Translated, it gives CASGLVHQAFF.

The chain joins TRBV13 to TRBJ1-2; D unclear. The CDR3 runs to 13 residues. V was shortened by 3 bases and J by 5 bases, with 10 bases between the two germline ends. Germline V gene lookup returns CDR1 PRHDT and CDR2 FYEKMQ (reference sequence). CDR3 amino acids: CASSFGSNYGYTF. The CDR3 DNA reads TGTGCCAGCAGCTTCGGCAGCAATTATGGCTACACCTTC.

This clone was recorded a few times. The CDR3: CAISDRTERYEQYF. The CDR3, as DNA: TGTGCCATCAGTGATAGGACAGAGAGATACGAGCAGTACTTC. The V gene is TRBV10-3, the J gene TRBJ2-7, with D tentatively TRBD1 (6 bases). Germline CDR1 and CDR2: ENHRY and SYGVKD. The CDR3 consists of 14 residues. With 3 bases removed from V and 4 bases from J, the gap between germline ends came to 13 bases.

The V and J genes are TRBV5-1 and TRBJ2-3; 8 bases agree with TRBD2. The CDR3 consists of 18 residues. Germline V gene data show CDR1 as SGHRS and CDR2 as YFSETQ. The V and J ends lost 0 bases and 1 base, in that order; junction bases with no gene match: 10. The CDR3 is CASSLARASGGRTDTQYF. CDR3 sequence (DNA): TGCGCCAGCAGCTTGGCGAGGGCGAGCGGGGGCCGCACAGATACGCAGTATTTT. Full variable domain (remainder filled in from reference TRBV5-1 and TRBJ2-3): KAGVTQTPRYLIKTRGQQVTLSCSPISGHRSVSWYQQTPGQGLQFLFEYFSETQRNKGNFPGRFSGRQFSNSRSEMNVSTLELGDSALYLCASSLARASGGRTDTQYFGPGTRLTVL.

The rearrangement links TRBV6-5 to TRBJ2-6, with D unclear. This CDR3 has 14 residues. Trimming took off 0 bases at V and 8 bases at J, with 8 bases between the two ends. CDR1 is MNHEY, CDR2 SVGAGI, per germline. DNA of the CDR3: TGTGCCAGCAGTTACTCGACGGTGTCCAACGTCCTGACTTTC. As protein: CASSYSTVSNVLTF.

This clone is medium-sized (0.01 to 0.1%). V gene TRBV25-1 combines with J gene TRBJ1-3; D remains unclear. Trimming shortened V by 3 bases and J by 1 base, and 7 bases separated the two germline ends. The germline CDR1 and CDR2 sequences are MGHDK and SYGVNS. The CDR3 extends over 14 amino acids. The chain's CDR3 is CASSDIISGNTIYF. CDR3 coding DNA: TGTGCCAGCAGTGACATTATTTCTGGAAACACCATATATTTT.

The chain recombines TRBV6-6 with TRBJ2-2; D gene uncertain. CDR1 is MNHNY, CDR2 SVGAGI, per germline (reference sequence). The CDR3 is made up of 13 amino acids. Trimming removed 6 bases at V and 2 bases at J, with 7 bases between. The CDR3 here is CASREENTGELFF. CDR3 in DNA: TGTGCCAGCAGGGAAGAAAACACCGGGGAGCTGTTTTTT.

J is TRBJ1-6 and V is TRBV11-2; D is uncertain. The germline CDR1 and CDR2 sequences are SGHAT and FQNNGV. V lost 0 bases and J 9 bases, leaving 9 bases between the germline ends. The CDR3 has 14 amino acids. For the CDR3, the DNA is TGTGCCAGCAGCTTAGAAAGAGGTGGTTCACCCCTCCACTTT. Its protein product is CASSLERGGSPLHF. Variable domain in full (rest from reference TRBV11-2 and TRBJ1-6): EAGVAQSPRYKIIEKRQSVAFWCNPISGHATLYWYQQILGQGPKLLIQFQNNGVVDDSQLPKDRFSAERLKGVDSTLKIQPAKLEDSAVYLCASSLERGGSPLHFGNGTRLTVT.

The chain joins TRBV30 to TRBJ1-2; D is undetermined. In germline, CDR1 is GTSNPN, CDR2 SVGIG (reference sequence). This CDR3 has 14 amino acids. The germline V and J ends were trimmed by 2 bases and 4 bases, with 14 bases remaining between them. The CDR3 nucleotides are TGTGCCTGGAGTCCAACCCATTTGGGCTATGGCTACACCTTC. Translated: CAWSPTHLGYGYTF.

The rearrangement links TRBV29-1 to TRBJ2-3, with a tentative D call TRBD1 (5 bases). The CDR3 sequence is 15 residues long. The germline V and J ends were trimmed by 1 base and 4 bases, with 15 bases remaining between them. Germline CDR1 SQVTM, CDR2 ANQGSEA. CDR3 nucleotide sequence: TGCAGCGTTGAAGTCCGGCAGGGTGTCGCAGATACGCAGTATTTT. Protein: CSVEVRQGVADTQYF.

This clone turned up a few times. The chain uses TRBV9 and TRBJ1-3; 8 bases are shared with TRBD1. From germline, CDR1 is SGDLS and CDR2 YYNGEE. The CDR3 is 16 amino acids. The ends lost 4 bases at V and 8 bases at J; junction bases unmatched: 14. Written as DNA, the CDR3 is TGTGCCAGCAGCCCGACAGGGGCCGCCTTTGTTCACACCATATATTTT. It yields the protein CASSPTGAAFVHTIYF.

This clone has just one count. J is TRBJ1-2 and V is TRBV5-1; D gene unclear. This CDR3 has 13 amino acids. Trimming shortened V by 5 bases and J by 4 bases, and 12 bases separated the two germline ends. The germline V gene encodes CDR1 SGHRS and CDR2 YFSETQ. In DNA form, the CDR3 reads TGCGCCAGCAGTCCGGGGAGCGCCTATGGCTACACCTTC. Amino acids: CASSPGSAYGYTF.

The J gene is TRBJ1-6, the V gene TRBV7-9, with D tentatively TRBD1 (5 bases). CDR1 is SEHNR and CDR2 is FQNEAQ in the germline V gene (reference sequence). The CDR3 covers 16 residues. Deletions cut 3 bases from V and 4 bases from J, with 13 bases between. The DNA for the CDR3 is TGTGCCAGCAGCTTTGCTGGTGGGGGGTATAATTCACCCCTCCACTTT. This sequence encodes CASSFAGGGYNSPLHF. The full variable domain, completed using reference TRBV7-9 and TRBJ1-6, is DTGVSQNPRHKITKRGQNVTFRCDPISEHNRLYWYRQTLGQGPEFLTYFQNEAQLEKSRLLSDRFSAERPKGSFSTLEIQRTEQGDSAMYLCASSFAGGGYNSPLHFGNGTRLTVT.